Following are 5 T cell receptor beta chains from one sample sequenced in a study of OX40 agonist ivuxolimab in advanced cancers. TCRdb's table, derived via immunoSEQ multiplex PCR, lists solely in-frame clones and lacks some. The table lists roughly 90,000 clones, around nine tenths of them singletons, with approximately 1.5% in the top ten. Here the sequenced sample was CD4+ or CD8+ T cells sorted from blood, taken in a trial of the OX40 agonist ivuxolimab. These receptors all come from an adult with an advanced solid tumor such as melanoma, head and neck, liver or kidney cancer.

CDR3 residues: CASRAVAGKNSPLHF. As DNA, the CDR3 is TGTGCCAGCAGAGCCGTAGCAGGAAAAAATTCACCCCTCCACTTT. V is TRBV6-5 and J is TRBJ1-6; D is undetermined. In germline, CDR1 is MNHEY, CDR2 SVGAGI. V was trimmed by 6 bases and J by 7 bases, leaving 16 bases between them. The CDR3 is made up of 15 amino acids.

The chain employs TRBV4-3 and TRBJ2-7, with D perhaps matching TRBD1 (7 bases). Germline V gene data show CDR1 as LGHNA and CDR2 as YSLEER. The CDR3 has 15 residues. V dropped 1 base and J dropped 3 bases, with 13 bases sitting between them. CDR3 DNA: TGCGCCAGCAGCCAAGGCCAGGGGGGCTACTACGAGCAGTACTTC. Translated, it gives CASSQGQGGYYEQYF.

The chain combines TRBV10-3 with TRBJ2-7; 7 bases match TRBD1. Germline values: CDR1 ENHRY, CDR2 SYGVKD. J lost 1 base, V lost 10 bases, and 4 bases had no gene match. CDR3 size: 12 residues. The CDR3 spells CATTGESYEQYF. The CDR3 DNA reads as TGTGCCACCACAGGGGAATCCTACGAGCAGTACTTC.

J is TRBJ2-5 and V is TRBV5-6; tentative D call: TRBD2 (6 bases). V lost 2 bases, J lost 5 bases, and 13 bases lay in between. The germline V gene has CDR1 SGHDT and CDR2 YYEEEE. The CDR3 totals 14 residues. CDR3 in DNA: TGTGCCAGCAGCTTTGTGACTAGTTCCGAGACCCAGTACTTC. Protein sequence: CASSFVTSSETQYF.

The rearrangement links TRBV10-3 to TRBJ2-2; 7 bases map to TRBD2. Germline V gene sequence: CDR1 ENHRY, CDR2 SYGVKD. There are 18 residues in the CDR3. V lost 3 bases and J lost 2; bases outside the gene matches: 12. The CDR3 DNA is TGTGCCATCAGTGACCAAGCGGTACGGGGGGTTAACACCGGGGAGCTGTTTTTT. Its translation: CAISDQAVRGVNTGELFF.